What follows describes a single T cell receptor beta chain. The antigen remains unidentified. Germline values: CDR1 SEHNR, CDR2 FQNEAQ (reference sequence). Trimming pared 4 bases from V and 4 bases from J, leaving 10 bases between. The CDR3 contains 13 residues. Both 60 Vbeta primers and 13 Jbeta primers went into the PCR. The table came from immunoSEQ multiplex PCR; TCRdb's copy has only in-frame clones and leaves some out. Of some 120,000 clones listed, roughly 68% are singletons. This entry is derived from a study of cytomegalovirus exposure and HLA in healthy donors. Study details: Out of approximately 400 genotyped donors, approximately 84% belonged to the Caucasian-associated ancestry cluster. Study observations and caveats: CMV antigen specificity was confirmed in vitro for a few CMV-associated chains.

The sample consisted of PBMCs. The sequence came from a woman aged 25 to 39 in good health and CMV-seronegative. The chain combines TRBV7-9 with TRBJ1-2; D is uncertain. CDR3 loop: CASSSTAFYGYTF. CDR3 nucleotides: TGTGCCAGCAGCTCAACAGCTTTCTATGGCTACACCTTC.